This entry lists 9 T cell receptor beta chains sequenced from one sample in a study of blood T cell repertoires in COVID-19. TCRdb's copy holds only in-frame clones and misses some; the assay was immunoSEQ multiplex PCR. This sample has about 160,000 clones, with around 83% found just once. What was sequenced was peripheral blood. Source of these receptors: a man in his 70s who had recovered from COVID-19.

This rearrangement joins TRBV5-4 to TRBJ2-1; 12 positions match TRBD2. Germline V lookup: CDR1 SGHNT, CDR2 YYREEE (reference sequence). Losses at the gene ends were 6 bases for V and 5 bases for J; bases not matched to a gene: 9. The CDR3 runs 16 residues. The CDR3 loop is CASTTLLAGGDNEQFF. The CDR3 DNA is TGTGCCAGCACCACTTTACTAGCGGGAGGTGACAATGAGCAGTTCTTC.

This clone appeared a single time. V is TRBV4-1 and J is TRBJ1-4; no reliable D call. Germline-derived CDR1 and CDR2 are MGHRA and YSYEKL. Trimming stripped 1 base from V and 8 bases from J, with 17 bases between. The CDR3 loop spans 16 amino acids. CDR3: CASSQVTPQRGEKLFF. Here the CDR3 DNA reads TGCGCCAGCAGCCAAGTGACTCCCCAGAGAGGGGAAAAACTGTTTTTT.

This clone was seen once. The V and J genes are TRBV19 and TRBJ1-1; 10 bases map to TRBD1. The J segment lost 4 bases and the V segment lost 7 bases, leaving 3 bases of the junction unmatched. Germline CDR1 is LNHDA and CDR2 is SQIVND (reference sequence). This CDR3 is built from 13 residues. The CDR3 region has the DNA TGTGCCAGTACATGGACAGGGGGCACTGAAGCTTTCTTT. It translates to CASTWTGGTEAFF.

The chain uses TRBV10-1 and TRBJ2-3, with 10 bases fitting TRBD2. The germline CDR1 and CDR2 sequences are WNHNN and SYGVQD (reference sequence). The V segment lost 4 bases and the J segment 6 bases; nucleotides outside the gene matches: 4. The CDR3 has 14 amino acids. The CDR3 reads CASSASGSFDTQYF. In DNA, the CDR3 is TGCGCCAGCAGTGCTAGCGGGAGTTTCGATACGCAGTATTTT.

The rearrangement joins TRBV28 to TRBJ1-2; TRBD1 agrees at 8 bases. V lost 1 base and J lost 7; bases outside the gene matches: 20. In germline, CDR1 is MDHEN, CDR2 SYDVKM. This CDR3 is built from 19 residues. CDR3 region: CASSLYPAGGAYGALGYTF. The CDR3 DNA is TGTGCCAGCAGTTTATACCCGGCAGGGGGCGCTTACGGGGCTCTTGGCTACACCTTC.

The V gene is TRBV5-4, the J gene TRBJ1-1; tentative D call: TRBD1 (6 bases). This CDR3 comprises 14 residues. In germline, CDR1 is SGHNT, CDR2 YYREEE (reference sequence). V lost 4 bases and J lost 1, with 11 bases in between. The CDR3 DNA reads as TGTGCCAGCAGCCAACAGGGCCGGAACACTGAAGCTTTCTTT. Residues: CASSQQGRNTEAFF.

For the CDR3, the DNA is TGCGCCAGCACCGGGACAGACTATAGCAATCAGCCCCAGCATTTT. It is translated as CASTGTDYSNQPQHF. The V gene is TRBV5-1, the J gene TRBJ1-5, with 7 bases lining up with TRBD1. Germline V gene data show CDR1 as SGHRS and CDR2 as YFSETQ. The ends lost 6 bases at V and 0 bases at J; junction bases unmatched: 6. This CDR3 region has 15 residues.

The J gene is TRBJ1-1, the V gene TRBV6-5; 8 nucleotides match TRBD1. With V trimmed by 6 bases and J by 12 bases, 6 bases remained unmatched. Germline V gives CDR1 MNHEY, CDR2 SVGAGI. This CDR3 has 11 amino acids. In DNA form, the CDR3 reads TGTGCCAGCAGGGACAGGGCAGTGACTTTCTTT. Its translation: CASRDRAVTFF.

The genes are TRBV5-1 and TRBJ2-1; 10 bases line up with TRBD2. This CDR3 has 16 amino acids. V was clipped by 0 bases and J by 7 bases; unmatched bases: 7. The germline V gene encodes CDR1 SGHRS and CDR2 YFSETQ. The CDR3 nucleotides are TGCGCCAGCAGCTTGGGCACTAGCGGGAAAATGAATGAGCAGTTCTTC. Amino acid sequence: CASSLGTSGKMNEQFF. Full variable domain (remainder filled in from reference TRBV5-1 and TRBJ2-1): KAGVTQTPRYLIKTRGQQVTLSCSPISGHRSVSWYQQTPGQGLQFLFEYFSETQRNKGNFPGRFSGRQFSNSRSEMNVSTLELGDSALYLCASSLGTSGKMNEQFFGPGTRLTVL.